The sequence of this T cell receptor (beta chain) was determined in a study of cytomegalovirus exposure and HLA in healthy donors. Study-level results: Segments of the TCR beta V type were, in most cases, productive about 87% or about 30% of the time in an earlier analysis. Relative to the approximately 700-donor mean, N-insertions were reportedly fewer in an Asian-associated ancestry cluster in a later analysis.

Between the trimmed V and J ends, which lost 0 bases and 8 bases, there was a span of 13 bases. The germline gives CDR1 SGHDN, CDR2 FVKESK. CDR3 size: 14 residues. PCR was performed using 60 Vbeta and 13 Jbeta primers. TCRdb keeps only in-frame clones here, not all; method: immunoSEQ multiplex PCR. The sample consists of 130,000 or so clones, roughly three quarters of them appearing once. Notes on this clone: No antigen is known for it.

The origin of this receptor is a woman between 55 and 75 years old in good health and CMV-seronegative. The rearrangement joins TRBV14 to TRBJ1-2, with D possibly being TRBD1 (6 bases). Material for sequencing was PBMCs. In DNA, the CDR3 is TGTGCCAGCAGCCAAGAGTCCCAGGGGTACGGCTACACCTTC. Translating gives CASSQESQGYGYTF.